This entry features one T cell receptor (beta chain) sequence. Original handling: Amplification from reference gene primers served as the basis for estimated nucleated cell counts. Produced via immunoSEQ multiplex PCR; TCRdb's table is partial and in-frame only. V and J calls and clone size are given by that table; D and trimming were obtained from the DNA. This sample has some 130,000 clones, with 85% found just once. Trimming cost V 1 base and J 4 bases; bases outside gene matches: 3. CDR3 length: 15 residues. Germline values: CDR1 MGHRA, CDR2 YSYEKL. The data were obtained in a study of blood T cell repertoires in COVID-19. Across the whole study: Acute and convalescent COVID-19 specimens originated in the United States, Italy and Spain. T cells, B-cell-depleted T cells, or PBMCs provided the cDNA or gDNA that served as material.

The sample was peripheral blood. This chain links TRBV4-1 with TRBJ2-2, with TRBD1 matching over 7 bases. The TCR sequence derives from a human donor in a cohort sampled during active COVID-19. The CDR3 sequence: CASSQAAGGTGELFF. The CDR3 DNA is TGCGCCAGCAGCCAAGCGGCAGGGGGCACCGGGGAGCTGTTTTTT.